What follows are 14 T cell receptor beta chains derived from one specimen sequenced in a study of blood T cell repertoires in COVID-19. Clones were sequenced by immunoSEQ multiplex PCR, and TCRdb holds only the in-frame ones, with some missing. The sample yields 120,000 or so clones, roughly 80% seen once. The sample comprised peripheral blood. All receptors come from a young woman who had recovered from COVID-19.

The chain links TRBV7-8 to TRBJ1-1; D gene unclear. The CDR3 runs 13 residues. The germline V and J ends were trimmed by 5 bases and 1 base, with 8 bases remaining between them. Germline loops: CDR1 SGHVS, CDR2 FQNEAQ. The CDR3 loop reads CASSPRGNTEAFF. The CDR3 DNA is TGTGCCAGCAGCCCTCGGGGGAACACTGAAGCTTTCTTT.

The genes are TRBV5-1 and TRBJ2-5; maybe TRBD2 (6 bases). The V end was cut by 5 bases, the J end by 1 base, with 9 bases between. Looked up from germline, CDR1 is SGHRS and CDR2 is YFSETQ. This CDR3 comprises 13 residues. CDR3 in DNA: TGCGCCAGCAGAGCGGGTGTCCAAGAGACCCAGTACTTC. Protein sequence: CASRAGVQETQYF.

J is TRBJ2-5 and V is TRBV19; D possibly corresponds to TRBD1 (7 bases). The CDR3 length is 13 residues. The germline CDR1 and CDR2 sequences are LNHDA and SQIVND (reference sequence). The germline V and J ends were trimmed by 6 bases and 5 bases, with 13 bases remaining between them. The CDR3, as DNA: TGTGCCAGTAGGCCACAGGGGAGGGAGACCCAGTACTTC. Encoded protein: CASRPQGRETQYF.

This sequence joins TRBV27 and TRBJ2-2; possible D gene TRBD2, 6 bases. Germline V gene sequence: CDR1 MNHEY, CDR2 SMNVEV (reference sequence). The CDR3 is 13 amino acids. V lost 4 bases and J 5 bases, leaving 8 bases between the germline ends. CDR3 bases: TGTGCCAGCAGTTATGGGGGGACCGGGGAGCTGTTTTTT. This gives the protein CASSYGGTGELFF.

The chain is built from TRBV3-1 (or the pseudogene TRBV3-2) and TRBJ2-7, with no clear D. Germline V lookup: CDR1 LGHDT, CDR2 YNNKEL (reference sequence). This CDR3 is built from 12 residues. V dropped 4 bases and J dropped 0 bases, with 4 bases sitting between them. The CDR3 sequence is CASSPSSYEQYF. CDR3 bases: TGTGCCAGCAGCCCTAGCTCCTACGAGCAGTACTTC.

DNA for the CDR3: TGTGCCACCACCCCCGGGGGGAGCTCTGGGGCCAACGTCCTGACTTTC. Residues: CATTPGGSSGANVLTF. The chain links TRBV5-5 to TRBJ2-6; 7 bases fit TRBD2. CDR3 length: 16 amino acids. V lost 9 bases, J lost 0 bases, and 9 bases stayed unmatched. CDR1 is SGHKS, CDR2 YYEKEE, per germline (reference sequence).

The CDR3 DNA is TGTGCCAGCAGCCAGAACTGGGACAGCGACGTTGAGCAGTACTTC. Its translation: CASSQNWDSDVEQYF. The chain has TRBV3-1 (or the pseudogene TRBV3-2) and TRBJ2-7; TRBD1 matches 7 bases. The CDR3 covers 15 residues. V was clipped by 3 bases and J by 7 bases; unmatched bases: 12. Germline CDR1 reads LGHDT; CDR2 reads YNNKEL (reference sequence).

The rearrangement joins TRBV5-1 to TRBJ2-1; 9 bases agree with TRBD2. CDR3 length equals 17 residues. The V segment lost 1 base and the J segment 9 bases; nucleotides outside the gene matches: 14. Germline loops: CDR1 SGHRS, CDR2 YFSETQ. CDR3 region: CASSLRSSGAASIEQFF. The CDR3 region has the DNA TGCGCCAGCAGCTTGCGTTCTAGCGGGGCCGCCTCGATTGAGCAGTTCTTC.

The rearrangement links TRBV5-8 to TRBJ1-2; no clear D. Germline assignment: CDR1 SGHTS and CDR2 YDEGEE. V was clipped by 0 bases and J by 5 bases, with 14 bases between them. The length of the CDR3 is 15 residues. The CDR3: CASSLAENARYGYTF. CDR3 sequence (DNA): TGTGCCAGCAGCTTGGCCGAGAACGCACGTTATGGCTACACCTTC.

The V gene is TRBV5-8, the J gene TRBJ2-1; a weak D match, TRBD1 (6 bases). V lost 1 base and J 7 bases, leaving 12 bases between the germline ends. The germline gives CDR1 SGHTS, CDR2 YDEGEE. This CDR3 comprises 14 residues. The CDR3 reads CASSLRDTGNEQFF. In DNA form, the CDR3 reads TGTGCCAGCAGCTTGAGGGACACGGGGAATGAGCAGTTCTTC.

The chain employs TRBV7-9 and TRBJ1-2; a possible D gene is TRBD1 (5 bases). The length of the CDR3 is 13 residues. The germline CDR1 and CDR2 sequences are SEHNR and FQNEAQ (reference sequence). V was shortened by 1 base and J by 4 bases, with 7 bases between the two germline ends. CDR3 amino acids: CASSLGDSYGYTF. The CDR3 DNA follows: TGTGCCAGCAGCTTAGGAGACAGCTATGGCTACACCTTC.

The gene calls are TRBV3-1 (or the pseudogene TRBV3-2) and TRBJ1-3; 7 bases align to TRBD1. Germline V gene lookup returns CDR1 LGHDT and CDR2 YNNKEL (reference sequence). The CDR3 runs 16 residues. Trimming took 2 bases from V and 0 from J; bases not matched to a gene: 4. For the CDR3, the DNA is TGTGCCAGCAGCCAACGAGGGGGCTTCTCTGGAAACACCATATATTTT. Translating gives CASSQRGGFSGNTIYF.

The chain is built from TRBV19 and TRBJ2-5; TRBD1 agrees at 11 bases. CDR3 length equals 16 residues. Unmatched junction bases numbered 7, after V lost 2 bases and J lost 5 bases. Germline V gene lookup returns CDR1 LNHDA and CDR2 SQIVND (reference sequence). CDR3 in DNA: TGTGCCAGTAGTATAAGTGGACAGGGGGCGTATGAGACCCAGTACTTC. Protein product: CASSISGQGAYETQYF.

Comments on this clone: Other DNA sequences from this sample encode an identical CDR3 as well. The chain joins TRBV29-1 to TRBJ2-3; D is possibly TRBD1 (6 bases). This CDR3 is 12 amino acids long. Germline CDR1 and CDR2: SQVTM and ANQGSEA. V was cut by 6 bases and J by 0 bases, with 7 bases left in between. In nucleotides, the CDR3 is TGCAGCGTGGACAGAAGCACAGATACGCAGTATTTT. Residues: CSVDRSTDTQYF.